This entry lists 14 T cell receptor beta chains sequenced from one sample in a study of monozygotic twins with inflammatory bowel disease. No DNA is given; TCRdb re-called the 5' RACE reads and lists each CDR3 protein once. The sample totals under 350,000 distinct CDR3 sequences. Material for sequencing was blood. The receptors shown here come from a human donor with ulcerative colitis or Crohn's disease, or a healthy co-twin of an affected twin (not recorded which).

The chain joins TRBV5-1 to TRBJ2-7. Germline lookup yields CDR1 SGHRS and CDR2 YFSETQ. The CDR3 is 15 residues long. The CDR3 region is CASSLVGMVTYEQYF.

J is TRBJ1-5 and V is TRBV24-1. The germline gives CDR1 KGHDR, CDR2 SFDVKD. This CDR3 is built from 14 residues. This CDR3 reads CATWGGFSNQPQHF.

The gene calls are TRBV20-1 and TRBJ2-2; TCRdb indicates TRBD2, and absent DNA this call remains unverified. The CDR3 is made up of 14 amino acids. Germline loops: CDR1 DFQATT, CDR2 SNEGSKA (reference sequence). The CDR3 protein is CSARLAGLTGELFF.

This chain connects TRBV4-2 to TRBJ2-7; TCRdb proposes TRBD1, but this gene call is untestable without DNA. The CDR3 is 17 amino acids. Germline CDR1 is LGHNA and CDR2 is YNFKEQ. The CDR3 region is CASSQDPSSAGGDEQYF.

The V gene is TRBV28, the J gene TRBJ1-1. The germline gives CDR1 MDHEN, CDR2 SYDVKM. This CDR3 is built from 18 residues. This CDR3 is CASSFAGRGVPTGTEAFF.

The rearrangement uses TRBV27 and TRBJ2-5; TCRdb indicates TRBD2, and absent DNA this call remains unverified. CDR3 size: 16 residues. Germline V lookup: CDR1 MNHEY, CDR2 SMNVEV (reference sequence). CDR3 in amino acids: CASSLMGAGDQETQYF.

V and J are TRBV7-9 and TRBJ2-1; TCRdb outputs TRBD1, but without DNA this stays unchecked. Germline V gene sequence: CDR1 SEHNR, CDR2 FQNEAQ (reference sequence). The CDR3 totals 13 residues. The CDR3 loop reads CASSLTRANEQFF. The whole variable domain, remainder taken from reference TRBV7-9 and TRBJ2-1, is DTGVSQNPRHKITKRGQNVTFRCDPISEHNRLYWYRQTLGQGPEFLTYFQNEAQLEKSRLLSDRFSAERPKGSFSTLEIQRTEQGDSAMYLCASSLTRANEQFFGPGTRLTVL.

The CDR3: CASSYRTSGGTGELFF. The chain couples TRBV6-5 to TRBJ2-2; TCRdb lists TRBD2, though no DNA is available to test this call. The CDR3 totals 16 residues. Germline CDR1 is MNHEY and CDR2 is SVGAGI.

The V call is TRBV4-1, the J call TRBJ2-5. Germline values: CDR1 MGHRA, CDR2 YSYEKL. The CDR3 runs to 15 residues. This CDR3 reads CASSQVGVTKETQYF.

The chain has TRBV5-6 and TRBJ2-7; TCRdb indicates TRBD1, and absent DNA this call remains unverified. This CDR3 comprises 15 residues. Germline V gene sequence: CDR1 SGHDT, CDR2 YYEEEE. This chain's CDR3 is CASSGWGTGIYEQYF.

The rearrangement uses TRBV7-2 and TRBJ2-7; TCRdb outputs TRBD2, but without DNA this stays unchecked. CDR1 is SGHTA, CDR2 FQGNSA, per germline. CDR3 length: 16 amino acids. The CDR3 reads CASSSPTPSGPYEQYF. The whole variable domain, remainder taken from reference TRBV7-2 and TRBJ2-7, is GAGVSQSPSNKVTEKGKDVELRCDPISGHTALYWYRQSLGQGLEFLIYFQGNSAPDKSGLPSDRFSAERTGGSVSTLTIQRTQQEDSAVYLCASSSPTPSGPYEQYFGPGTRLTVT.

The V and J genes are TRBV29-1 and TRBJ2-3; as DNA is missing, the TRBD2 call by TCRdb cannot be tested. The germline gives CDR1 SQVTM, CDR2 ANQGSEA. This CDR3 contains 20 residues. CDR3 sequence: CSVEDIVASGGSLRTDTQYF.

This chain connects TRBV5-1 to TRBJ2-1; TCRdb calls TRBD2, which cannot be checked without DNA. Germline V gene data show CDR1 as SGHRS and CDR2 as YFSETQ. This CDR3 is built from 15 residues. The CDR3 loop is CASSISGGSYNEQFF.

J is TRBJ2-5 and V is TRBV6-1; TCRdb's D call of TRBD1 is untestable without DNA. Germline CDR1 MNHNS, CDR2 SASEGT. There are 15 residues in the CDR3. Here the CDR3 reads CASRLTGTPEETQYF.